Below, 14 T cell receptor beta chains from the same sample are listed, as sequenced in a study of CD8+CD57+ T cells in acquired aplastic anemia. The use of genomic DNA as template underpinned the TCR beta VDJ and CDR3 profiling. TCRdb reprocessed the reads with MiXCR, giving one entry per CDR3 protein. The data contain approximately 200,000 distinct CDR3 sequences, around 50% of them singletons. For sequencing, patients were chosen who had shown expansion of CD8+CD57+ cells by flow cytometry. The sample taken for sequencing was sorted CD4+, CD8+, or CD8+CD57+ T cells (not recorded which) from PBMCs. Receptors were obtained from a human donor with aplastic anemia.

Concerning this clonotype: A read error is possible here, since a much larger clone lies one base away. J is TRBJ1-4 and V is TRBV12-3 or TRBV12-4; D is unresolved. Trimming removed 10 bases from V and 4 bases from J, with 13 bases in between. CDR3 length: 13 residues. Here the CDR3 reads CATNRGLNEKLFF. CDR3 coding DNA: TGTGCCACTAATCGAGGGCTTAATGAAAAACTGTTTTTT.

J is TRBJ1-2 and V is TRBV20-1, with 10 bases matching TRBD1. Germline CDR1 is DFQATT and CDR2 is SNEGSKA (reference sequence). The ends lost 1 base at V and 3 bases at J; junction bases unmatched: 5. This CDR3 region has 15 residues. The CDR3 protein is CSARASTGGDYGYTF. The CDR3 nucleotides read TGCAGTGCTAGAGCTTCGACAGGGGGCGACTATGGCTACACCTTC.

The chain joins TRBV19 to TRBJ2-7; no definite D call. This CDR3 has 11 residues. V lost 8 bases to trimming and J lost 2 bases, with 7 bases between them. CDR1 is LNHDA and CDR2 is SQIVND in the germline V gene (reference sequence). The CDR3 bases are TGTGCCAGTGGGCGGCCCTACGAGCAGTACTTC. Residues: CASGRPYEQYF.

The genes are TRBV19 and TRBJ2-6; D not resolved. Deletions cut 2 bases from V and 3 bases from J, with 11 bases between. CDR3 size: 16 residues. Germline V CDR1 and CDR2: LNHDA, SQIVND (reference sequence). The CDR3 here is CASSIRRAGGANVLTF. The CDR3 DNA reads TGTGCCAGTAGTATAAGAAGGGCAGGTGGGGCCAACGTCCTGACTTTC.

This clonotype has a count of ten or more. The chain links TRBV5-1 to TRBJ2-7; TRBD1 matches 9 bases. The CDR3 runs 16 residues. The germline CDR1 and CDR2 sequences are SGHRS and YFSETQ. V gave up 0 bases and J gave up 1 base; unmatched junction bases: 5. The CDR3 sequence is CASSLAKGQGSYEQYF. CDR3 sequence (DNA): TGCGCCAGCAGCTTGGCGAAGGGACAGGGTTCCTACGAGCAGTACTTC.

Many counts were recorded for this clonotype. The J gene is TRBJ2-7, the V gene TRBV11-2, with a weak D call TRBD1 (5 bases). This CDR3 contains 14 residues. Trimming removed 5 bases at V and 3 bases at J, with 14 bases between. Germline CDR1 reads SGHAT; CDR2 reads FQNNGV. The CDR3 spells CASSTPPGNYEQYF. The DNA for the CDR3 is TGTGCCAGCAGCACCCCCCCAGGGAACTACGAGCAGTACTTC.

The chain uses TRBV5-1 and TRBJ2-7; 7 bases map to TRBD1. After removal of 3 bases from V and 3 bases from J, the junction contained 12 bases not matched to a gene. The V gene's germline CDR1 is SGHRS and CDR2 YFSETQ. The CDR3 consists of 16 residues. CDR3 region: CASSYGRGQRVYEQYF. The CDR3 DNA is TGCGCCAGCAGCTACGGCAGGGGACAGCGAGTCTACGAGCAGTACTTC.

There are many counts of this clonotype. The rearrangement links TRBV7-9 to TRBJ1-4; D is uncertain. The CDR3 is 13 amino acids. CDR1 SEHNR and CDR2 FQNEAQ come from the germline V gene (reference sequence). Deletions cut 4 bases from V and 8 bases from J, with 11 bases between. CDR3 DNA: TGTGCCAGCAGCTCCCCTGGTCAAGAAAAACTGTTTTTT. Translating gives CASSSPGQEKLFF.

This clonotype was counted a few times. The chain combines TRBV5-1 with TRBJ1-6; 9 nucleotides match TRBD1. CDR1 and CDR2 (germline): SGHRS, YFSETQ. The CDR3 has 14 amino acids. The V and J ends lost 4 bases and 10 bases, in that order; junction bases with no gene match: 6. CDR3 in DNA: TGCGCCAGCAGCAGGGGACAGGGAAACTCACCCCTCCACTTT. It yields the protein CASSRGQGNSPLHF. Full variable domain (outside the CDR3, taken from reference TRBV5-1 and TRBJ1-6): KAGVTQTPRYLIKTRGQQVTLSCSPISGHRSVSWYQQTPGQGLQFLFEYFSETQRNKGNFPGRFSGRQFSNSRSEMNVSTLELGDSALYLCASSRGQGNSPLHFGNGTRLTVT.

The chain carries TRBV24-1 and TRBJ1-5; TRBD1 might be the D (5 bases). Germline CDR1 reads KGHDR; CDR2 reads SFDVKD. The CDR3 contains 15 residues. The ends were cut back, 3 bases at V and 4 bases at J, with 12 bases in the middle. CDR3 DNA sequence: TGTGCCACCAGTGATGTGAGGGCAGGGAATCAGCCCCAGCATTTT. Encoded protein: CATSDVRAGNQPQHF.

This clonotype was counted once. With a much larger clone just one base away, this may be a read error. CDR3 in amino acids: CASSFYSSTQCF. The CDR3 DNA reads as TGTGCCAGCAGTTTCTACTCCTCTACGCAGTGTTTT. The chain couples TRBV12-3 or TRBV12-4 to TRBJ2-3; D is uncertain. The CDR3 is 12 residues long.

This sequence joins TRBV7-2 and TRBJ1-6; 9 bases align to TRBD1. CDR3 size: 14 residues. CDR1 and CDR2 (germline): SGHTA, FQGNSA. The V and J ends lost 4 bases and 7 bases, in that order; junction bases with no gene match: 2. The CDR3 DNA reads TGTGCCAGCAGCTGGGGACAGGGAAATTCACCCCTCCACTTT. Translated, it gives CASSWGQGNSPLHF.

This clonotype was counted many times. V and J are TRBV7-2 and TRBJ2-5; 7 bases map to TRBD2. J gave up 5 bases and V 5 bases, and 5 bases lay outside the gene matches. The length of the CDR3 is 13 residues. Germline V gives CDR1 SGHTA, CDR2 FQGNSA. The CDR3: CASSRTSEETQYF. The DNA of the CDR3 is TGTGCCAGCAGCAGGACTAGTGAGGAGACCCAGTACTTC.

This clonotype was picked up many times. CDR3 coding DNA: TGTGCCAGCAGTTTTGGGACAGGGAGAGGCTATGGCTACACCTTC. This gives the protein CASSFGTGRGYGYTF. V is TRBV12-3 or TRBV12-4 and J is TRBJ1-2, with 9 bases aligning to TRBD1. This CDR3 spans 15 amino acids. Losses at the gene ends were 3 bases for V and 4 bases for J; bases not matched to a gene: 6.